This T cell receptor beta chain was recovered during a study of blood T cell repertoires in COVID-19. Study information: COVID-19 samples collected from the United States, Italy and Spain covered acute and convalescent phases. Nucleic acid was either cDNA or gDNA, and it came from T cells, B-cell-depleted T cells, or PBMCs.

As handled by the study authors: Amplification of reference gene primers was used by the study to estimate nucleated cell counts. Using immunoSEQ multiplex PCR, the repertoire was profiled, and TCRdb retains in-frame clones only, with some absent. V and J calls and clone size come straight from that table; D and trimming were deduced from the DNA. In the table there are approximately 24,000 clones, less than 85% of which are singletons. The sequenced sample consisted of peripheral blood. The sequence was obtained from a human donor in a cohort sampled during active COVID-19.

In DNA, the CDR3 is TGCAGTGCTAGACTAGCGGGGGAGCAGTACTTC. This codes for CSARLAGEQYF. V gene TRBV20-1 combines with J gene TRBJ2-7; 9 nucleotides match TRBD2. J gave up 7 bases and V 2 bases, and 0 bases lay outside the gene matches. Per the germline V gene, CDR1 is DFQATT and CDR2 is SNEGSKA (reference sequence). This CDR3 has 11 residues.